This T cell receptor (beta chain) was captured in a study of metastatic and nonmetastatic thyroid tumors. Study-wide background: Repertoires were compared across blood and tumor or nodule tissue from malignant and benign thyroid patients. Study-wide results and limits: For both blood and tumor, malignant thyroid tumors reportedly showed significantly higher TCR beta diversity than benign nodules did.

The CDR3 length is 14 residues. The germline CDR1 and CDR2 sequences are MGHRA and YSYEKL. The V and J ends lost 6 bases and 7 bases respectively, with 16 bases between them. This clone was recorded once. Its specificity is not known. Under the authors' procedure: The study took CDR3 differences across clinicopathological groups and made a distant-metastasis classifier for papillary thyroid cancer from them. TCRdb re-called the PCR reads with MiXCR. The authors' filters were not applied to this entry. The data contain fewer than 20,000 clones, 29% of them singletons. Prior to thyroid surgery, none of the patients had received any treatment.

The chain couples TRBV4-1 to TRBJ1-5; D perhaps matches TRBD1 (6 bases). Sequencing was carried out using tumor tissue. The TCR was taken from a male donor with papillary thyroid cancer or a benign thyroid nodule (not recorded which). Some clones in this sample may be carry-over from other donors' samples. CDR3 amino acids: CASSHRIGGQPQHF. As DNA, the CDR3 is TGCGCCAGCAGTCATAGAATAGGGGGACAGCCCCAGCATTTT.